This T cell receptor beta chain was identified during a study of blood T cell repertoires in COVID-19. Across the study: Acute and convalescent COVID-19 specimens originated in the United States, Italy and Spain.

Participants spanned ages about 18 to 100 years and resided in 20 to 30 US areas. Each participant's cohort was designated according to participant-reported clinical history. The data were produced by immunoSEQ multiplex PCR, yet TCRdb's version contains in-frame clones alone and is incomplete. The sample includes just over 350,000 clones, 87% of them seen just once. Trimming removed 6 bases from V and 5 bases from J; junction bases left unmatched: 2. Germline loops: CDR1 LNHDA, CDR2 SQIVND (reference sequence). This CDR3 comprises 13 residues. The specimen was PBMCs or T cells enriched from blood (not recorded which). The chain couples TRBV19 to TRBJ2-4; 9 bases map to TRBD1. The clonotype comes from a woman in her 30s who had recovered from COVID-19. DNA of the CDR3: TGTGCCAGTAGACGGACAGGGGAAAACATTCAGTACTTC. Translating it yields CASRRTGENIQYF.